This T cell receptor (beta chain) stems from a study of shared clonotypes between healthy human individuals. Whole-study findings and limits: Generally, naive subsets came out with larger estimated richness than memory subsets.

This CDR3 contains 15 residues. Unmatched junction bases numbered 10, after V lost 6 bases and J lost 5 bases. The germline V gene has CDR1 SGDLS and CDR2 YYNGEE. For this clone: Antigen: not known.

The data were produced by immunoSEQ multiplex PCR, yet TCRdb's version contains in-frame clones alone and is incomplete. The sample has around 240,000 clones, just over 65% seen once. The V call is TRBV9, the J call TRBJ2-3, with 9 bases identical to TRBD1. Sample: memory CD4+ T cells sorted from blood. Subset denoted: CD45RA-negative fraction. This sequence originates from a man aged 25 to 40 in good health. For the CDR3, the DNA is TGTGCCAGCACCAAGGGACAGGGATCAGGAGATACGCAGTATTTT. Amino acids: CASTKGQGSGDTQYF.